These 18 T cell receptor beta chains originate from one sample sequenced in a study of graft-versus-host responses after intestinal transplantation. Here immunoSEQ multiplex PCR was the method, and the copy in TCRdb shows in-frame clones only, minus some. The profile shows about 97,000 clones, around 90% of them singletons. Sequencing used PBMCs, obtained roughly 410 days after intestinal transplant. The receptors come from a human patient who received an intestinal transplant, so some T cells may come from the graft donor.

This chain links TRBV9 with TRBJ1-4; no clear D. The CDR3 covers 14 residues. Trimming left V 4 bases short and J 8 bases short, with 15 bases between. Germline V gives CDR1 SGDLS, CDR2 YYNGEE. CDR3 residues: CASSPGMSGEKLFF. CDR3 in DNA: TGTGCCAGCAGCCCCGGGATGTCCGGGGAAAAACTGTTTTTT. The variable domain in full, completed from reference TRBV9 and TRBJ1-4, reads DSGVTQTPKHLITATGQRVTLRCSPRSGDLSVYWYQQSLDQGLQFLIQYYNGEERAKGNILERFSAQQFPDLHSELNLSSLELGDSALYFCASSPGMSGEKLFFGSGTQLSVL.

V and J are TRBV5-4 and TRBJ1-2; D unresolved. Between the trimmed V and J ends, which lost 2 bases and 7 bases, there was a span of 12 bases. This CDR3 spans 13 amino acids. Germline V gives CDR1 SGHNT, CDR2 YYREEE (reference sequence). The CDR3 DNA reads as TGTGCCAGCAGCTTTGCAGGCCCCTCTGGCTACACCTTC. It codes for CASSFAGPSGYTF.

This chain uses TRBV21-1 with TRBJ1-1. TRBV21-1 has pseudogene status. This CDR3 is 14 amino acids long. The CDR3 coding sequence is TGTGCCAGCAGCAGGGCGGGGCCGAACACTGAAGCTTTCTTT. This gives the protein CASSRAGPNTEAFF.

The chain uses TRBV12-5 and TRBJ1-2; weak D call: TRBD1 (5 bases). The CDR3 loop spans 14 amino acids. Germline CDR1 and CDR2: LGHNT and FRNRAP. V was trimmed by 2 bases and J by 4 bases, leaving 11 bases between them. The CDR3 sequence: CASGLWGSLYGYTF. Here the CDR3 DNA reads TGTGCTAGTGGTTTGTGGGGCAGCCTCTATGGCTACACCTTC.

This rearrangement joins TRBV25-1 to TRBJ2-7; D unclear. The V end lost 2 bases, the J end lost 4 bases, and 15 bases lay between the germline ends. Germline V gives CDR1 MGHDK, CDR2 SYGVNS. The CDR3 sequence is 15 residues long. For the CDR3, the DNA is TGTGCCAGCAGTGAAGGCTGGGGTGCTCAATACGAGCAGTACTTC. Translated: CASSEGWGAQYEQYF.

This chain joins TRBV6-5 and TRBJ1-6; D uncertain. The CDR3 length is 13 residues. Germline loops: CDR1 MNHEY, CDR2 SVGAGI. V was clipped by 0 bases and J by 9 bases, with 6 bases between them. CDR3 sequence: CASSYSESSPLHF. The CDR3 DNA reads TGTGCCAGCAGTTACTCGGAGAGTTCACCCCTCCACTTT.

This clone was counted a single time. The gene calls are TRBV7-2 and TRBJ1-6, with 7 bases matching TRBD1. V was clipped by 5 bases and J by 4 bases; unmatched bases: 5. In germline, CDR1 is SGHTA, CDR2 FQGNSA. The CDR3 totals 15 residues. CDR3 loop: CASSPGGGYNSPLHF. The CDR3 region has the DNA TGTGCCAGCAGCCCAGGGGGGGGGTATAATTCACCCCTCCACTTT.

CDR3 DNA sequence: TGTGCCAGCAGTTACGGCTTGGGCGAGCAGTACTTC. This encodes CASSYGLGEQYF. The rearrangement uses TRBV6-6 and TRBJ2-7; D unclear. The CDR3 is 12 residues long. Looked up from germline, CDR1 is MNHNY and CDR2 is SVGAGI (reference sequence). Trimming left V 2 bases short and J 6 bases short, with 8 bases between.

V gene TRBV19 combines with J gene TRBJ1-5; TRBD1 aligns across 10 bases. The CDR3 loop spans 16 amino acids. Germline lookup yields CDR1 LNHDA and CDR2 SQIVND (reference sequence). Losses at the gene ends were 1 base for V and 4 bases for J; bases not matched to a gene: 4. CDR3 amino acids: CASSIGGQGLNQPQHF. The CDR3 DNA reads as TGTGCCAGTAGTATAGGGGGACAGGGGTTAAATCAGCCCCAGCATTTT.

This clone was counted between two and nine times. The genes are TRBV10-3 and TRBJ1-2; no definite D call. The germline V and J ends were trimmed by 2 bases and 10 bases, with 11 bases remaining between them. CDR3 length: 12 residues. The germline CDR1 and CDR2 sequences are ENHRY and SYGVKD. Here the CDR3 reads CAISEDDGSYTF. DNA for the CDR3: TGTGCCATCAGTGAGGATGACGGGTCCTACACCTTC.

The chain's CDR3 is CASGLGYEQYF. CDR3 DNA: TGTGCTAGTGGTTTGGGATACGAGCAGTACTTC. The genes are TRBV12-5 and TRBJ2-7; D gene ambiguous. The V gene lost 1 base and the J gene lost 4 bases, with 2 bases spanning the gap. Germline lookup yields CDR1 LGHNT and CDR2 FRNRAP. The CDR3 sequence is 11 residues long.

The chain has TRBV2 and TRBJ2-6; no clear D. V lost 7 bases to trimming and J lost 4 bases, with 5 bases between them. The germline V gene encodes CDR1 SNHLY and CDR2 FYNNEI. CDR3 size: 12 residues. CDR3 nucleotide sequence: TGTGCCAGCATGGGCGGGGCCAACGTCCTGACTTTC. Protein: CASMGGANVLTF.

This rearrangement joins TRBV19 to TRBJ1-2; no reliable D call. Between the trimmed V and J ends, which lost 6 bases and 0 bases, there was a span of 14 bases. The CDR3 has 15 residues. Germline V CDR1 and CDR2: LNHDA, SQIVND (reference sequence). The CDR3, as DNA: TGTGCCAGTAGCCCCAGGACGTCAGCTAACTATGGCTACACCTTC. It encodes CASSPRTSANYGYTF.

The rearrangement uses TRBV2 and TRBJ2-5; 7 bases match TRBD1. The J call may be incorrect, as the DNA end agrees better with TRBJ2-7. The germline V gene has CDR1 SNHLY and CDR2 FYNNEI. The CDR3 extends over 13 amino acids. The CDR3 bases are TGTGCCAGCACATACGACAGGGAGTCCGAGCAGTACTTC. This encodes CASTYDRESEQYF.

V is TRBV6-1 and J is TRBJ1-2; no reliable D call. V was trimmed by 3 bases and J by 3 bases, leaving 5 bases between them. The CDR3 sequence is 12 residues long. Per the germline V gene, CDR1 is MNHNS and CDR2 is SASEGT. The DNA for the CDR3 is TGTGCCAGCAGTGAGTGGGACTATGGCTACACCTTC. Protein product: CASSEWDYGYTF.

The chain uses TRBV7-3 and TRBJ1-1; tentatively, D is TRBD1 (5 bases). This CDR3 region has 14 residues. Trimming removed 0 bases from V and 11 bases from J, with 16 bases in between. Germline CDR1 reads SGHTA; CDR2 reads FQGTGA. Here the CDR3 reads CASSLTGDPRVAFF. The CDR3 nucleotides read TGTGCCAGCAGCTTAACGGGGGACCCCCGGGTGGCTTTCTTT.

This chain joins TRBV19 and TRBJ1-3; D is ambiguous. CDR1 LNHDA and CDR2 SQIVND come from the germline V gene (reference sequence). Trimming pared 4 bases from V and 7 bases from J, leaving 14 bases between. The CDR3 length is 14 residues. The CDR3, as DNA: TGTGCCAGTAGTACCTCGGGGAGTTGGAACACCATATATTTT. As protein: CASSTSGSWNTIYF.

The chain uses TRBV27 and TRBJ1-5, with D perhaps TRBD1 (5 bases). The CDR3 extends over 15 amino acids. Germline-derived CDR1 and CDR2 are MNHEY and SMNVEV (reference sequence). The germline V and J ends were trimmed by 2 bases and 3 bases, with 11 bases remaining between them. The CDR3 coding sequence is TGTGCCAGCAGTTTAGAGGGGAGGTACAATCAGCCCCAGCATTTT. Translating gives CASSLEGRYNQPQHF.